The source of this T cell receptor (beta chain) is a study of T cell changes during pregnancy in multiple sclerosis. Germline V gives CDR1 LNHDA, CDR2 SQIVND (reference sequence). Trimming shortened V by 8 bases and J by 2 bases, and 16 bases separated the two germline ends. The length of the CDR3 is 15 residues. The data were produced by immunoSEQ multiplex PCR, yet TCRdb's version contains in-frame clones alone and is incomplete. The data hold 30,000 to 40,000 clones, with about 91% observed a single time. Source: CD4+ T cells from peripheral blood mononuclear cells, taken in the third trimester of pregnancy. The sequence derives from a female donor with multiple sclerosis, enrolled in a pregnancy study. V is TRBV19 and J is TRBJ1-3, with TRBD1 as a possible D gene (5 bases). In DNA form, the CDR3 reads TGTGCCAGTTCCTTGGCGGGGGGTACTGGAAACACCATATATTTT. Its protein product is CASSLAGGTGNTIYF.